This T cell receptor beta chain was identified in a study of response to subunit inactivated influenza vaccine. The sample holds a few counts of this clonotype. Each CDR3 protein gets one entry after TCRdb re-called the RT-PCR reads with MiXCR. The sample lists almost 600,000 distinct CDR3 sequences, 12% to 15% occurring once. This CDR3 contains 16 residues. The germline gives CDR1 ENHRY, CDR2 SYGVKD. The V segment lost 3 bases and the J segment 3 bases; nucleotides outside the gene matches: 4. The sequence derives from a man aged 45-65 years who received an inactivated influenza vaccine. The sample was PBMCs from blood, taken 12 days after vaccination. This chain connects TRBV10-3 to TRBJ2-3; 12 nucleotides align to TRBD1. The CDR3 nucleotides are TGTGCCATCAGTGAACCGGGACAGGGGGCTACAGATACGCAGTATTTT. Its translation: CAISEPGQGATDTQYF.